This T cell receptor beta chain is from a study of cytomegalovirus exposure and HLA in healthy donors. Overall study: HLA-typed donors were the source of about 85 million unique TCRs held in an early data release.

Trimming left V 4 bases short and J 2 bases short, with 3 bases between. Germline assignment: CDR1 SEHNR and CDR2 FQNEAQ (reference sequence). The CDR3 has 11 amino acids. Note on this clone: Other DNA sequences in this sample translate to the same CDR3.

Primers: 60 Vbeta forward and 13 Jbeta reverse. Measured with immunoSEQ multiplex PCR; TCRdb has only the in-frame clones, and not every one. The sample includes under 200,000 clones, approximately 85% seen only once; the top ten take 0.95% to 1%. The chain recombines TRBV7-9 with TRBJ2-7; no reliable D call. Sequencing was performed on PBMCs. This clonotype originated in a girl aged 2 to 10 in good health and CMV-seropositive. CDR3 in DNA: TGTGCCAGCAGCTCTACCTACGAGCAGTACTTC. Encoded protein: CASSSTYEQYF.